A single sample is the source of the 19 T cell receptor beta chains below, sequenced in a study of T cells after posttransplantation cyclophosphamide (TCRdb year 2016). The library relied on the immunoSEQ multiplex PCR assay. TCRdb's version of the immuneACCESS table is confined to in-frame rearrangements and falls short of the full clone set. An unresolved V gene accounts for under half of the shortfall where checked; the remainder is of unknown origin. The sample table records 45,000 or so clones; about 91% of these occur just once. Of the sample, less than 3.5% is held by the ten largest clones. What was sequenced was PBMCs. These TCRs come from a woman aged 50 to 60 in good health and a related stem cell transplant donor.

This clone was seen only once. V usage is TRBV25-1 and J usage is TRBJ1-1, with 10 positions matching TRBD1. V was clipped by 3 bases and J by 12 bases; unmatched bases: 10. The CDR3 is 14 residues long. Germline V gene data show CDR1 as MGHDK and CDR2 as SYGVNS. CDR3: CASSDRGTGVKTFF. The CDR3 bases are TGTGCCAGCAGTGATCGGGGGACAGGGGTGAAAACTTTCTTT. Using reference TRBV25-1 and TRBJ1-1 for the parts outside the CDR3, the full variable domain is EADIYQTPRYLVIGTGKKITLECSQTMGHDKMYWYQQDPGMELHLIHYSYGVNSTEKGDLSSESTVSRIRTEHFPLTLESARPSHTSQYLCASSDRGTGVKTFFGQGTRLTVV.

V and J are TRBV7-6 and TRBJ2-2; 13 nucleotides align to TRBD2. Germline trimming cut 2 bases from V and 0 bases from J; bases unmatched to any gene: 3. CDR3 length: 18 residues. Germline V gene sequence: CDR1 SGHVS, CDR2 FNYEAQ. The CDR3 region has the DNA TGTGCCAGCAGCTTAAGGGGGACTAGCGGGACGAACACCGGGGAGCTGTTTTTT. This encodes CASSLRGTSGTNTGELFF. The whole variable domain, remainder taken from reference TRBV7-6 and TRBJ2-2, is GAGVSQSPRYKVTKRGQDVALRCDPISGHVSLYWYRQALGQGPEFLTYFNYEAQQDKSGLPNDRFSAERPEGSISTLTIQRTEQRDSAMYRCASSLRGTSGTNTGELFFGEGSRLTVL.

The chain has TRBV6-1 and TRBJ2-3, with a weak D call TRBD2 (6 bases). This CDR3 has 14 residues. CDR1 MNHNS and CDR2 SASEGT come from the germline V gene. The V gene lost 6 bases and the J gene lost 1 base, with 11 bases spanning the gap. CDR3 protein: CASRVAEGTDTQYF. The CDR3 DNA sequence: TGTGCCAGCAGGGTAGCGGAGGGCACAGATACGCAGTATTTT.

Written as DNA, the CDR3 is TGTGCCATCAGTGAAGGGGAGGTGGGGTCCTACGAGCAGTACTTC. Encoded protein: CAISEGEVGSYEQYF. The chain has TRBV10-3 and TRBJ2-7; a weak D match, TRBD2 (6 bases). CDR3 length: 15 residues. Trimming removed 3 bases from V and 1 base from J, with 13 bases in between. Germline V gives CDR1 ENHRY, CDR2 SYGVKD.

The chain recombines TRBV30 with TRBJ1-5; 11 bases agree with TRBD1. The germline V gene has CDR1 GTSNPN and CDR2 SVGIG (reference sequence). This CDR3 spans 13 amino acids. V lost 5 bases, J lost 7 bases, and 4 bases stayed unmatched. The CDR3 nucleotides read TGTGCCTGGGGACAGGGGGCAGGACAGCCCCAGCATTTT. It is translated as CAWGQGAGQPQHF.

The chain combines TRBV28 with TRBJ1-5; 7 bases agree with TRBD1. Germline V gene lookup returns CDR1 MDHEN and CDR2 SYDVKM. This CDR3 region has 14 residues. V gave up 6 bases and J gave up 7 bases; unmatched junction bases: 9. The CDR3 DNA reads TGTGCCAGCAGACCCGACAGGGAAGGCCAGCCCCAGCATTTT. Translating gives CASRPDREGQPQHF.

The gene calls are TRBV19 and TRBJ2-3, with D possibly matching TRBD2 (5 bases). The CDR3 is 14 residues long. Germline V gene lookup returns CDR1 LNHDA and CDR2 SQIVND (reference sequence). With 9 bases removed from V and 0 bases from J, the gap between germline ends came to 13 bases. CDR3 region: CASLERQSTDTQYF. CDR3 DNA: TGTGCCAGCCTCGAGCGGCAGAGCACAGATACGCAGTATTTT.

The CDR3 DNA sequence: TGTGCCAGCAGTTCCCCGGACAGGGGGCTAGGTAGTGGCTACACCTTC. This sequence encodes CASSSPDRGLGSGYTF. The gene calls are TRBV6-5 and TRBJ1-2, with TRBD1 identical over 11 bases. J gave up 7 bases and V 4 bases, and 11 bases lay outside the gene matches. This CDR3 contains 16 residues. In germline, CDR1 is MNHEY, CDR2 SVGAGI.

This clone appeared a single time. The chain uses TRBV28 and TRBJ2-5; 9 bases fit TRBD1. The germline V gene has CDR1 MDHEN and CDR2 SYDVKM. Trimming at V came to 6 bases and at J to 11 bases, leaving 10 bases not matched to a gene. The CDR3 loop spans 13 amino acids. The CDR3 loop is CASSQGTGYWQYF. DNA for the CDR3: TGTGCCAGCAGCCAGGGGACAGGGTATTGGCAGTACTTC. Based on the CDR3 plus reference TRBV28 and TRBJ2-5, the full variable domain is DVKVTQSSRYLVKRTGEKVFLECVQDMDHENMFWYRQDPGLGLRLIYFSYDVKMKEKGDIPEGYSVSREKKERFSLILESASTNQTSMYLCASSQGTGYWQYFGPGTRLLVL.

The chain joins TRBV19 to TRBJ1-2; D call uncertain. With 5 bases removed from V and 2 bases from J, the gap between germline ends came to 12 bases. Germline V lookup: CDR1 LNHDA, CDR2 SQIVND (reference sequence). This CDR3 is 14 amino acids long. Written as DNA, the CDR3 is TGTGCCAGTAGTGCCGAGGAGGGCAACTATGGCTACACCTTC. It specifies CASSAEEGNYGYTF.

This rearrangement joins TRBV9 to TRBJ1-1; D is ambiguous. Trimming took off 0 bases at V and 5 bases at J, with 17 bases between the two ends. This CDR3 has 16 residues. The germline CDR1 and CDR2 sequences are SGDLS and YYNGEE. The CDR3 DNA sequence: TGTGCCAGCAGCGTAGAATTACGGTTCGGGGAAACTGAAGCTTTCTTT. Translation gives CASSVELRFGETEAFF.

The CDR3 reads CASSSDPQAGETQYF. CDR3 nucleotides: TGCGCCAGCAGCAGTGACCCCCAAGCGGGAGAGACCCAGTACTTC. The V call is TRBV5-1, the J call TRBJ2-5; a weak D match, TRBD2 (6 bases). This CDR3 is built from 15 residues. CDR1 is SGHRS, CDR2 YFSETQ, per germline. Trimming removed 4 bases at V and 4 bases at J, with 17 bases between.

V is TRBV5-5 and J is TRBJ1-1; D is possibly TRBD1 (6 bases). CDR3 length equals 14 residues. Looked up from germline, CDR1 is SGHKS and CDR2 is YYEKEE (reference sequence). V was pared by 4 bases and J by 6 bases, with 16 bases between. The CDR3 DNA sequence: TGTGCCAGCAGCCCCGGGGGGGACAAGCCTGAAGCTTTCTTT. Its protein product is CASSPGGDKPEAFF.

The rearrangement uses TRBV30 and TRBJ2-1; no definite D call. With 0 bases removed from V and 9 bases from J, the gap between germline ends came to 9 bases. CDR1 GTSNPN and CDR2 SVGIG come from the germline V gene (reference sequence). The CDR3 contains 12 residues. The CDR3 loop reads CAWSVSRLEQFF. CDR3 coding DNA: TGTGCCTGGAGTGTATCTCGTCTTGAGCAGTTCTTC.

The V call is TRBV7-6, the J call TRBJ2-1, with no clear D. Germline CDR1 is SGHVS and CDR2 is FNYEAQ. The length of the CDR3 is 13 residues. Trimming took 3 bases from V and 3 from J, leaving 6 bases between them. This CDR3 reads CASSFQRYNEQFF. CDR3 bases: TGTGCCAGCAGCTTCCAGCGCTACAATGAGCAGTTCTTC.

This CDR3 reads CASSPTNTEAFF. CDR3 nucleotide sequence: TGTGCCAGCAGTCCTACGAACACTGAAGCTTTCTTT. V gene TRBV2 combines with J gene TRBJ1-1; no definite D call. Trimming removed 5 bases at V and 1 base at J, with 5 bases between. Germline values: CDR1 SNHLY, CDR2 FYNNEI. The CDR3 extends over 12 amino acids.

This clone was seen only once. Mismatch with germline at one junction end may stem from a read error. The sample carries other DNA sequences with the same CDR3. This chain connects TRBV5-4 to TRBJ1-1; 7 nucleotides match TRBD1. This CDR3 comprises 15 residues. The germline V gene encodes CDR1 SGHNT and CDR2 YYREEE (reference sequence). In DNA form, the CDR3 reads TGTGCCAGCAGCCCAGGGGGGCAGGGGGACACTGAAGCTTTCTTC. Translation gives CASSPGGQGDTEAFF.

The V and J genes are TRBV30 and TRBJ1-6, with TRBD1 as a possible D gene (6 bases). Trimming removed 4 bases from V and 3 bases from J, with 16 bases in between. The CDR3 runs to 16 residues. The germline CDR1 and CDR2 sequences are GTSNPN and SVGIG (reference sequence). The CDR3 region is CAWKKQGPGYNSPLHF. In nucleotides, the CDR3 is TGTGCCTGGAAAAAACAGGGACCGGGCTATAATTCACCCCTCCACTTT.

The chain couples TRBV28 to TRBJ1-4; tentatively, D is TRBD1 (5 bases). Trimming stripped 4 bases from V and 7 bases from J, with 19 bases between. Germline loops: CDR1 MDHEN, CDR2 SYDVKM. This CDR3 region has 16 residues. The CDR3 here is CASSSGGGPGGEKLFF. CDR3 bases: TGTGCCAGCAGTTCGGGCGGTGGGCCGGGGGGTGAAAAACTGTTTTTT.